This paragraph reports one T cell receptor (beta chain). The antigen is unknown. V lost 7 bases to trimming and J lost 0 bases, with 9 bases between them. Per germline, CDR1 SNHLY and CDR2 FYNNEI. This CDR3 has 13 amino acids. Here immunoSEQ multiplex PCR was the method, and the copy in TCRdb shows in-frame clones only, minus some. The top ten hold 5.5% to 8% of the sample, which has around 70,000 clones, 86% seen once. This sample is drawn from a study of OX40 agonist ivuxolimab in advanced cancers. About the research overall: Across the patients, intravenous ivuxolimab was delivered every 2 weeks at 0.01 to 10 mg/kg. Those enrolled were about 82% male, with a mean age of about 66 years and ages from roughly 23 to 80. Notes on the study in general: Fewer expanded clones were found on average in CD4+ than in CD8+ T cells.

This sequence was found in an adult with an advanced solid tumor such as melanoma, head and neck, liver or kidney cancer. J is TRBJ1-1 and V is TRBV2, with D perhaps TRBD1 (5 bases). The source material was CD4+ or CD8+ T cells sorted from blood, sampled in a trial of the OX40 agonist ivuxolimab. CDR3 sequence (DNA): TGTGCCAGCAAACAGGAAATGAACACTGAAGCTTTCTTT. As protein: CASKQEMNTEAFF.